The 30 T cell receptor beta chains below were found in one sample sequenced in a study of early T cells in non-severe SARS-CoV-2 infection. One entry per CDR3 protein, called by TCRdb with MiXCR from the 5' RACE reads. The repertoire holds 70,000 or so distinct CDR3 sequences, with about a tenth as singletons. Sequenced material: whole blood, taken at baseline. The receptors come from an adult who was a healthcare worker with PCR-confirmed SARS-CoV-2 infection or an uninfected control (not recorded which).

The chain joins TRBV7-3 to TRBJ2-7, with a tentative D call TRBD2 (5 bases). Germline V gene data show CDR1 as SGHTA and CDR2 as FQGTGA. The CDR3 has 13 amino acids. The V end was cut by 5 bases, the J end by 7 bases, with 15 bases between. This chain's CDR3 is CASSQGLGREQYF. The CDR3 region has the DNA TGTGCCAGCAGCCAAGGACTGGGAAGGGAGCAGTACTTC.

The CDR3 loop reads CASSFGTSTDTQYF. The CDR3 bases are TGTGCCAGCAGCTTTGGCACCAGCACAGATACGCAGTATTTT. The rearrangement uses TRBV5-6 and TRBJ2-3; D not resolved. Between the trimmed V and J ends, which lost 2 bases and 0 bases, there was a span of 7 bases. CDR1 is SGHDT and CDR2 is YYEEEE in the germline V gene. The CDR3 runs to 14 residues. The full variable domain, rest sourced from reference TRBV5-6 and TRBJ2-3, is DAGVTQSPTHLIKTRGQQVTLRCSPKSGHDTVSWYQQALGQGPQFIFQYYEEEERQRGNFPDRFSGHQFPNYSSELNVNALLLGDSALYLCASSFGTSTDTQYFGPGTRLTVL.

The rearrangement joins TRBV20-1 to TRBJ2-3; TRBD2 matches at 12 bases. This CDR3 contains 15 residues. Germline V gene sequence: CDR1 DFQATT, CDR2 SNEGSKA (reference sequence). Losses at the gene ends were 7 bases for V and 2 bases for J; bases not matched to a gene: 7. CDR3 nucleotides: TGCAGTGAAAGGACTAGCGGGGTTTTCACAGATACGCAGTATTTT. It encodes CSERTSGVFTDTQYF.

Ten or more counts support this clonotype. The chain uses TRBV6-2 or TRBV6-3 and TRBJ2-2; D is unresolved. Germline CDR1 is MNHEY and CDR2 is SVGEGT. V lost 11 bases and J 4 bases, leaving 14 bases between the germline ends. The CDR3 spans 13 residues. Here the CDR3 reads CAGRRRTTGELFF. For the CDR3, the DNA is TGTGCCGGAAGACGTAGGACCACCGGGGAGCTGTTTTTT.

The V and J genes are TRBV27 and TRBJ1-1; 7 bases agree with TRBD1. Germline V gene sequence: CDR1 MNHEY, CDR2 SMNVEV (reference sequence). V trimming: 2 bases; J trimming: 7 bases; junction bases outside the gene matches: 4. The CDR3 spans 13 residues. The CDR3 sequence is CASSLRGQFEAFF. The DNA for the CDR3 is TGTGCCAGCAGTTTACGGGGACAGTTTGAAGCTTTCTTT.

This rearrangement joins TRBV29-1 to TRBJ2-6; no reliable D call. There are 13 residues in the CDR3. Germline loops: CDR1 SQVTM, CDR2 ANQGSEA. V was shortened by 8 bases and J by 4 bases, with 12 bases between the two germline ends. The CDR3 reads CSLLETGANVLTF. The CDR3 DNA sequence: TGCAGCCTCCTAGAGACAGGGGCCAACGTCCTGACTTTC.

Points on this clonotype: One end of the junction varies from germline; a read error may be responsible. For the CDR3, the DNA is TGTGCCAGCAGTTCGGGGGGGCGCGCCTACGAGCACTACTTC. Amino acids: CASSSGGRAYEHYF. The V gene is TRBV6-5, the J gene TRBJ2-7, with TRBD2 matching over 8 bases. Germline assignment: CDR1 MNHEY and CDR2 SVGAGI. This CDR3 spans 14 amino acids.

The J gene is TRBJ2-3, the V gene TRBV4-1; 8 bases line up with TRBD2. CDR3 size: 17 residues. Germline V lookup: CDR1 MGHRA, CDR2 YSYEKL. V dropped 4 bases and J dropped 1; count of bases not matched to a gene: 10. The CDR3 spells CASSRRLTSEGTDTQYF. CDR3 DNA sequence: TGCGCCAGCAGCCGACGGCTGACTAGCGAAGGCACAGATACGCAGTATTTT.

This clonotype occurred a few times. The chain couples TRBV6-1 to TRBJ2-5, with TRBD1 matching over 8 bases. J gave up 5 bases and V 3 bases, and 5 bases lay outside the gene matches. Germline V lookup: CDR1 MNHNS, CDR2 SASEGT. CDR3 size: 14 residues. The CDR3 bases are TGTGCCAGCAGTGAGACAGGGGCCGGCGAGACCCAGTACTTC. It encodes CASSETGAGETQYF.

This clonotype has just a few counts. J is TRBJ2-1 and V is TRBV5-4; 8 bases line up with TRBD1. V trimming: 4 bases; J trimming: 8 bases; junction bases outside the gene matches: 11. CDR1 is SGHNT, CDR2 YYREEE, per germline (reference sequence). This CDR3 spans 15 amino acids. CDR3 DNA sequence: TGTGCCAGCAGCCCCAAACAGGGGGAGGTTGATGAGCAGTTCTTC. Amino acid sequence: CASSPKQGEVDEQFF.

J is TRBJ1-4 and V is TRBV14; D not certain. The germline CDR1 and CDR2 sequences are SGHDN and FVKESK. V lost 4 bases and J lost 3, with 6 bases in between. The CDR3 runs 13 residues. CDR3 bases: TGTGCCAGCAGCCGCAGCCCTAATGAAAAACTGTTTTTT. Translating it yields CASSRSPNEKLFF.

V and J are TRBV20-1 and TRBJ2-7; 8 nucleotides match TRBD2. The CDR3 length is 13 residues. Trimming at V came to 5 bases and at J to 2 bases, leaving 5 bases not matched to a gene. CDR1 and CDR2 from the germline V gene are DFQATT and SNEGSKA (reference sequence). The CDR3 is CSALAGTTYEQYF. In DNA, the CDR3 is TGCAGTGCTTTAGCGGGAACCACCTACGAGCAGTACTTC.

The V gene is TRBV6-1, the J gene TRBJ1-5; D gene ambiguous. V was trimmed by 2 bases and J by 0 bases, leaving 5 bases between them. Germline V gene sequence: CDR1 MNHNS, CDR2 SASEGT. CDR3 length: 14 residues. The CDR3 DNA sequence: TGTGCCAGCAGTGAAAGGTATAGCAATCAGCCCCAGCATTTT. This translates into CASSERYSNQPQHF.

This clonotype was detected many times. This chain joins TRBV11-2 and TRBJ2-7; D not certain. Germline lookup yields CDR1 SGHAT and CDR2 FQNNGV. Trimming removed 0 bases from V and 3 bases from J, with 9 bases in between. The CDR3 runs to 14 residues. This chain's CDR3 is CASSLDTPDYEQYF. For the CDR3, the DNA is TGTGCCAGCAGCTTAGATACGCCGGACTACGAGCAGTACTTC.

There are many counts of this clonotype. The CDR3 spells CASSTQGALEGEKLFF. CDR3 sequence (DNA): TGTGCCAGCAGCACTCAGGGGGCCCTCGAGGGTGAAAAACTGTTTTTT. The chain has TRBV11-2 and TRBJ1-4; 8 bases map to TRBD1. The CDR3 loop spans 16 amino acids. The V segment lost 5 bases and the J segment 7 bases; nucleotides outside the gene matches: 12. CDR1 SGHAT and CDR2 FQNNGV come from the germline V gene.

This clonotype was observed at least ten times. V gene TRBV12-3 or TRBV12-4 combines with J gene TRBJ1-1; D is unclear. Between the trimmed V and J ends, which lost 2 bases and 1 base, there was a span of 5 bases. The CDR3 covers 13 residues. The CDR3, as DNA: TGTGCCAGCAGTTTACTCGAGAACACTGAAGCTTTCTTT. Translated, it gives CASSLLENTEAFF.

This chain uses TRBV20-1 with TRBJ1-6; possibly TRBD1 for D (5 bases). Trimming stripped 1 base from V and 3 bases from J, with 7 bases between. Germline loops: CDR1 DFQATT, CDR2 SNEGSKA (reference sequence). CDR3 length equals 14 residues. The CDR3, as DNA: TGCAGTGCTAGAGTCCAGGGCTATAATTCACCCCTCCACTTT. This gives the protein CSARVQGYNSPLHF.

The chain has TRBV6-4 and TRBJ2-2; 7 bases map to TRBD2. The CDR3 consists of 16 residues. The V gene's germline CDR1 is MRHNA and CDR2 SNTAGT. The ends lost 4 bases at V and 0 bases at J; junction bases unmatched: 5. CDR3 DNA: TGTGCCAGCAGTGTACGGGGGGATTCGAACACCGGGGAGCTGTTTTTT. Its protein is CASSVRGDSNTGELFF.

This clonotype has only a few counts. The CDR3 bases are TGTGCCAGCACCCGCGGGGGAACCTACAATGAGCAGTTCTTC. Translating gives CASTRGGTYNEQFF. The chain joins TRBV7-6 to TRBJ2-1; 7 bases agree with TRBD2. CDR3 length equals 14 residues. V lost 7 bases and J lost 2; bases outside the gene matches: 5. The V gene's germline CDR1 is SGHVS and CDR2 FNYEAQ.

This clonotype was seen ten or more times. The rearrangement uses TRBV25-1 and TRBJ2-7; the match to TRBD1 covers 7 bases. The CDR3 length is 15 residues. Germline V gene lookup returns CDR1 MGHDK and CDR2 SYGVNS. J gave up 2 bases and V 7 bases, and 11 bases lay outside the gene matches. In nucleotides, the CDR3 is TGTGCCAGCAAGGAGAGTACAGGGGCGGCCTACGAGCAGTACTTC. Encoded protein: CASKESTGAAYEQYF.

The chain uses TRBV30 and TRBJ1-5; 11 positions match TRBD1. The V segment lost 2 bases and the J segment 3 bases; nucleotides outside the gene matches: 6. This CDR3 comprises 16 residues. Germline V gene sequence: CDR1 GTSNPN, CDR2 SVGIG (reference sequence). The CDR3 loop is CAWSKWGQGDNQPQHF. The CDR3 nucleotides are TGTGCCTGGAGTAAATGGGGACAGGGGGACAATCAGCCCCAGCATTTT. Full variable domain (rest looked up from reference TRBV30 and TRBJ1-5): SQTIHQWPATLVQPVGSPLSLECTVEGTSNPNLYWYRQAAGRGLQLLFYSVGIGQISSEVPQNLSASRPQDRQFILSSKKLLLSDSGFYLCAWSKWGQGDNQPQHFGDGTRLSIL.

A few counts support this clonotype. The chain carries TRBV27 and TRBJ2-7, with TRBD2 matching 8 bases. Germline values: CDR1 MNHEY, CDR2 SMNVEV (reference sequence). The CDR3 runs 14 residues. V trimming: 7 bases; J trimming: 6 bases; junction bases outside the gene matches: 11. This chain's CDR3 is CASMWDGGAGEQYF. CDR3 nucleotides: TGTGCCAGCATGTGGGACGGGGGGGCTGGCGAGCAGTACTTC.

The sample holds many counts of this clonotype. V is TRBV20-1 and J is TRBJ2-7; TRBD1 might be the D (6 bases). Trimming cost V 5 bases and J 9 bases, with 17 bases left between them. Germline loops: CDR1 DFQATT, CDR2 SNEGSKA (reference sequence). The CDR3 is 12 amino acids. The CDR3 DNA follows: TGCAGTGCTGAGTTGGGGGCGGATGGGCAGTACTTC. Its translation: CSAELGADGQYF.

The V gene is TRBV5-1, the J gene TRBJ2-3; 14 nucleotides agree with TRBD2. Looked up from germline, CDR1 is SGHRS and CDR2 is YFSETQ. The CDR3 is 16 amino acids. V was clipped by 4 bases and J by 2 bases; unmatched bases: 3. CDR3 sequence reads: CASSAGLAGATDTQYF. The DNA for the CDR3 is TGCGCCAGCAGCGCGGGACTAGCGGGGGCCACAGATACGCAGTATTTT.

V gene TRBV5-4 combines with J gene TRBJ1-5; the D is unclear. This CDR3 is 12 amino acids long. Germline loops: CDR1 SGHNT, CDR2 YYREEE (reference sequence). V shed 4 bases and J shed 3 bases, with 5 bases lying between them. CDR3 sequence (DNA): TGTGCCAGCAGCACGGACAATCAGCCCCAGCATTTT. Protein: CASSTDNQPQHF.

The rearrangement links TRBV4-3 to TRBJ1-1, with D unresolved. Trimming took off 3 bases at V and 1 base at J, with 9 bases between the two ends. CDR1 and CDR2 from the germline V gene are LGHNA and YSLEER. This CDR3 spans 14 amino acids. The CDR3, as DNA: TGCGCCAGCAGCCACCGAGGCGGGAACACTGAAGCTTTCTTT. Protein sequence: CASSHRGGNTEAFF.

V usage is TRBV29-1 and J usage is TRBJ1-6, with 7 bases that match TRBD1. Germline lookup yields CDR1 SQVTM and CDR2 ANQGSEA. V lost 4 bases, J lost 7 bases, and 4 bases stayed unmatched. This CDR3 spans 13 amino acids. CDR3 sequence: CSVGQGNNSPLHF. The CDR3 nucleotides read TGCAGCGTTGGACAGGGTAACAATTCACCCCTCCACTTT.

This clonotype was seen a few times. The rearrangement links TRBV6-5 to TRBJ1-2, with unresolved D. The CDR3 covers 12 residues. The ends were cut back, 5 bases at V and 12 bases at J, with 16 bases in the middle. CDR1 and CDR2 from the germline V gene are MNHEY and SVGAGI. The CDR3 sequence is CASSPTGLAHTF. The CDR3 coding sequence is TGTGCCAGCAGTCCCACGGGATTAGCGCACACCTTC.

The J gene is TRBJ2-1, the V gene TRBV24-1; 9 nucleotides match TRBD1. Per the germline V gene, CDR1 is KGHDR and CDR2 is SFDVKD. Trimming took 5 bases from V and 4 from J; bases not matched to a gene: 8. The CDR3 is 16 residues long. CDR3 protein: CATSASDRGFYNEQFF. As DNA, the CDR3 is TGTGCCACCAGTGCCTCGGACAGGGGTTTTTACAATGAGCAGTTCTTC.

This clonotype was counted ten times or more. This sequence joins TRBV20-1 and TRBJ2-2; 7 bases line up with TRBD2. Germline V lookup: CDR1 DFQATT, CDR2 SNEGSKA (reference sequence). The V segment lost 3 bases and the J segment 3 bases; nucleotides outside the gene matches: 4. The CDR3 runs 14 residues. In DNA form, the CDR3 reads TGCAGTGCTAGGGCTAGCGGCTACACCGGGGAGCTGTTTTTT. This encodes CSARASGYTGELFF.